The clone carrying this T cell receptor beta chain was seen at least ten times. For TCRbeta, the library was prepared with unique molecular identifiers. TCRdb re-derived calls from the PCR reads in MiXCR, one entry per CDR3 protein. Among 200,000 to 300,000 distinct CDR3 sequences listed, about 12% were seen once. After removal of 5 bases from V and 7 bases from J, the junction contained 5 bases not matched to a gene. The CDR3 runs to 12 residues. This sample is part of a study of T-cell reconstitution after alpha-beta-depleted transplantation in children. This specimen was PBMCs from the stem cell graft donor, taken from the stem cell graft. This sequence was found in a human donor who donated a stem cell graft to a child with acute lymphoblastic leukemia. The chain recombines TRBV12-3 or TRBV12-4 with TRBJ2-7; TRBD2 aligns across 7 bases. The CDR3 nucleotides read TGTGCCAGCAGTCCCGTAGCGGGTGAGCAGTACTTC. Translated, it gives CASSPVAGEQYF.